This T cell receptor beta chain stems from a study of blood T cell repertoires in COVID-19. About the study: In each case, the material was cDNA or gDNA derived from T cells, B-cell-depleted T cells, or PBMCs.

CDR3 size: 16 residues. V dropped 4 bases and J dropped 0 bases, with 14 bases sitting between them. Germline-derived CDR1 and CDR2 are SGHRS and YFSETQ. In the authors' workflow: For nucleated cells, counts were estimated from reference gene primer amplification. Measured with immunoSEQ multiplex PCR; TCRdb has only the in-frame clones, and not every one. V and J calls and clone size are those listed in that table; D and trimming were worked out from the DNA. The sample records some 20,000 clones, 65% to 85% being singletons. The origin of this receptor is a human donor in a cohort sampled during active COVID-19. The sample was peripheral blood. The J gene is TRBJ1-3, the V gene TRBV5-1; D is perhaps TRBD1 (6 bases). Written as DNA, the CDR3 is TGCGCCAGCAGCCCGGGACACCCAAACTCTGGAAACACCATATATTTT. It specifies CASSPGHPNSGNTIYF.